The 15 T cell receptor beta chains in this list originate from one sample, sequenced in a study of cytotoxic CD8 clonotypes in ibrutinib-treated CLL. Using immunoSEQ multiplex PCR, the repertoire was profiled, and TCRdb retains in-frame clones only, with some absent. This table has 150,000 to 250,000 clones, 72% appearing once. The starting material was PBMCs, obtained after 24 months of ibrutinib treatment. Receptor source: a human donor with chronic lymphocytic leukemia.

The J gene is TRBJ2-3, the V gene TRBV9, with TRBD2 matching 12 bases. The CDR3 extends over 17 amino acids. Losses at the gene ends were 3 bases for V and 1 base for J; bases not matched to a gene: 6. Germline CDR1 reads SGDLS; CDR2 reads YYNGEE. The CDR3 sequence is CASSATSGSFGTDTQYF. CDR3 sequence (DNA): TGTGCCAGCAGCGCGACTAGCGGGAGTTTCGGCACAGATACGCAGTATTTT.

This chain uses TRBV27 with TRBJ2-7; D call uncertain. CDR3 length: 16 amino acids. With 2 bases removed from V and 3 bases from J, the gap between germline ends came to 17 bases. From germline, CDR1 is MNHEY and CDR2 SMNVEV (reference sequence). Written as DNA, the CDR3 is TGTGCCAGCAGTTTAAACTTTCTGAACTTGGGCTACGAGCAGTACTTC. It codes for CASSLNFLNLGYEQYF.

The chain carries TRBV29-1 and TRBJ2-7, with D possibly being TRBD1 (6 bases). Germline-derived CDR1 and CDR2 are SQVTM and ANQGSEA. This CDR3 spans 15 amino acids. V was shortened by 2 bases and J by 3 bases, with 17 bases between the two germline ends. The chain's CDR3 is CSVEISGTRLYEQYF. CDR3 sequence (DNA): TGCAGCGTTGAAATTTCCGGGACAAGACTCTACGAGCAGTACTTC.

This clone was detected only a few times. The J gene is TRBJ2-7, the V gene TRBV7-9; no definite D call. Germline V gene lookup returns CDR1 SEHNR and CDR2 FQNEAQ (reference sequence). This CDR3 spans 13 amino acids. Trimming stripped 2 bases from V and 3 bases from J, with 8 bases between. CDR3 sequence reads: CASSLYEFYEQYF. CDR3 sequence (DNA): TGTGCCAGCAGCTTATACGAGTTCTACGAGCAGTACTTC.

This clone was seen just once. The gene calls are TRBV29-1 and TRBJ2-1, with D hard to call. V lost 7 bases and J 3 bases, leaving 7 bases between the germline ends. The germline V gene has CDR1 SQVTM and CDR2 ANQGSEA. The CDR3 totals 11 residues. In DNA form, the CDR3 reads TGCAGCGGGGGAAACTACAATGAGCAGTTCTTC. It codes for CSGGNYNEQFF.

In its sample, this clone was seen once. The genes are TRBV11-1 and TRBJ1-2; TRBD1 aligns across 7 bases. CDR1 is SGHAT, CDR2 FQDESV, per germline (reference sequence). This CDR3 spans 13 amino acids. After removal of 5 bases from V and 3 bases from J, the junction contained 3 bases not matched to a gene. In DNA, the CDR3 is TGTGCCAGCAGCCCCACAGGGGACTATGGCTACACCTTC. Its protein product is CASSPTGDYGYTF.

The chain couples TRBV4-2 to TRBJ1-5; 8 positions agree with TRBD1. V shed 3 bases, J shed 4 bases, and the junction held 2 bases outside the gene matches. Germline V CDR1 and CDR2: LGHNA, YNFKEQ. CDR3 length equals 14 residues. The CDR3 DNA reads TGTGCCAGCAGCCAGCAGGGGGCAAATCAGCCCCAGCATTTT. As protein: CASSQQGANQPQHF.

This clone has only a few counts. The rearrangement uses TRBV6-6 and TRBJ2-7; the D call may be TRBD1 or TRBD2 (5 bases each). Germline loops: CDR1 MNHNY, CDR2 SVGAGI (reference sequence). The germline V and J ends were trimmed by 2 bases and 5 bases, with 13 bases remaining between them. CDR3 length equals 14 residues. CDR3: CASSYGRRGDEQYF. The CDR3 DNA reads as TGTGCCAGCAGTTACGGACGACGGGGCGACGAGCAGTACTTC.

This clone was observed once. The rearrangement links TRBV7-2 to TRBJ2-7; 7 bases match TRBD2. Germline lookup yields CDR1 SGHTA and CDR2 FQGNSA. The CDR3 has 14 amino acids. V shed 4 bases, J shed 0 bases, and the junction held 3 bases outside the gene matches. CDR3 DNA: TGTGCCAGCAGCTCACAGCGGGACTCCTACGAGCAGTACTTC. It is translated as CASSSQRDSYEQYF.

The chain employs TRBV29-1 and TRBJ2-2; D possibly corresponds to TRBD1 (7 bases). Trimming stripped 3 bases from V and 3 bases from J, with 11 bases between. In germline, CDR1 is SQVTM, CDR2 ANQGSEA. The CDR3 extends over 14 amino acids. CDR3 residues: CSVDSRGDTGELFF. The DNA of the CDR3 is TGCAGCGTTGATTCCAGGGGGGACACCGGGGAGCTGTTTTTT.

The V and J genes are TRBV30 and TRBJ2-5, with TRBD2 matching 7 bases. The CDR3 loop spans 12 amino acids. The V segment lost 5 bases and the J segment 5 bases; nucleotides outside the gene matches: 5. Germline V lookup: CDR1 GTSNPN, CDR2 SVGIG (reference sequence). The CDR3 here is CAWLREGETQYF. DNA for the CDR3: TGTGCCTGGCTAAGGGAGGGGGAGACCCAGTACTTC.

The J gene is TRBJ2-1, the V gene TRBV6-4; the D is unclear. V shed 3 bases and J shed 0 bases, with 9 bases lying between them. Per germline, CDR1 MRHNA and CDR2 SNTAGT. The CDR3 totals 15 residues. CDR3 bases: TGTGCCAGCAGTGAACAGAGGAGCTCCTACAATGAGCAGTTCTTC. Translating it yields CASSEQRSSYNEQFF.

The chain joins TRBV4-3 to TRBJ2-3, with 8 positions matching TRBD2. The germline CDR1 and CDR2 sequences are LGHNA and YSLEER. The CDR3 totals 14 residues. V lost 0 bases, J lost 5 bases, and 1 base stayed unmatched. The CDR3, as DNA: TGCGCCAGCAGCCAAGATACTAGCGGAGATACGCAGTATTTT. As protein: CASSQDTSGDTQYF.

CDR3 nucleotides: TGTGCCAGCAGCTCTGAAGGGGTGGGGCAGTACTTC. Its protein product is CASSSEGVGQYF. J is TRBJ2-7 and V is TRBV7-9, with TRBD1 as a possible D gene (5 bases). The germline V gene has CDR1 SEHNR and CDR2 FQNEAQ (reference sequence). The CDR3 is made up of 12 amino acids. The V and J ends lost 4 bases and 9 bases respectively, with 13 bases between them. Based on the CDR3 plus reference TRBV7-9 and TRBJ2-7, the full variable domain is DTGVSQNPRHKITKRGQNVTFRCDPISEHNRLYWYRQTLGQGPEFLTYFQNEAQLEKSRLLSDRFSAERPKGSFSTLEIQRTEQGDSAMYLCASSSEGVGQYFGPGTRLTVT.

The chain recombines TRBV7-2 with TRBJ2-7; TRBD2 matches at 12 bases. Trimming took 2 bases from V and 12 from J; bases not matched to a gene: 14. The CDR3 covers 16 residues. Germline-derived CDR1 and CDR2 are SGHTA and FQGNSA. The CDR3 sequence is CASSLNTATSGSPGYF. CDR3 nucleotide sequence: TGTGCCAGCAGCTTAAATACGGCGACTAGCGGGAGCCCCGGGTACTTC.